A single TCR beta chain is shown here with its context. Primed by a sample-barcoded 5' primer and a J-beta primer mix, a second PCR proceeded for 7 to 11 cycles. Through a template-switch adaptor with 12 random nucleotides, each cDNA molecule received a tag. MiXCR, applied by TCRdb to the 5' RACE reads, yields one record per CDR3 protein. The data contain roughly 1,000,000 distinct CDR3 sequences, around 25% of them singletons. This entry comes from a study of blood T cells in healthy people across ages. Background on the study: Template switching captured about one barcoded beta molecule per two T cells.

Germline loops: CDR1 SGHRS, CDR2 YFSETQ. The V gene lost 6 bases and the J gene lost 6 bases, with 14 bases spanning the gap. The CDR3 covers 13 residues. These same data were also listed under a study on T cells of mothers and their children.

The source of this sequence is a girl aged 2 to 10 in good health. The sequenced sample was blood. This chain joins TRBV5-1 and TRBJ2-3; D remains unclear. The CDR3 nucleotides read TGCGCCAGCACACGACTGGGATCGGATACGCAGTATTTT. This codes for CASTRLGSDTQYF.